The T cell receptor beta chain under discussion was sequenced for a study of T cells after posttransplantation cyclophosphamide. Study-level points and caveats: Donor-recipient repertoire similarity was low at 1-2 months, rising over year one. TRB overlap between skin or GI tissue T cells and blood was limited. After PTCy, TRB diversity resembled that of CNI/methotrexate controls.

Using immunoSEQ multiplex PCR, the repertoire was profiled, and TCRdb retains in-frame clones only, with some absent. The sample contains 12,000 to 15,000 clones, roughly 71% of which appear only once. As for this clone: Its antigen is still unknown.

Per germline, CDR1 LGHNA and CDR2 YNFKEQ. Trimming stripped 0 bases from V and 5 bases from J, with 13 bases between. The CDR3 is made up of 15 amino acids. This related bone marrow graft donor gave peripheral blood on the day of marrow donation. This rearrangement joins TRBV4-2 to TRBJ1-1, with D possibly matching TRBD1 (5 bases). What was sequenced was memory CD4+ T cells sorted from PBMCs. The receptor's source is a man over 45. The CDR3 DNA reads as TGTGCCAGCAGCCAAGACGGGGGTAGTGAGACTGAAGCTTTCTTT. This encodes CASSQDGGSETEAFF.